The 18 T cell receptor beta chains below all came from one sample that was sequenced in a study of blood T cells in healthy people across ages. Together with a sample-barcoded 5' primer, a J-beta primer mix was included in a second PCR lasting about 6 to 11 cycles. TCRdb processed the 5' RACE reads anew with MiXCR; each CDR3 protein has one entry. The table has over a million distinct CDR3 sequences, approximately 59% seen once. The specimen sequenced was blood. The origin of the receptors is a man aged 18-30 years in good health.

This clonotype was detected only a few times. The chain is built from TRBV12-3 or TRBV12-4 and TRBJ2-4; D gene uncertain. The V and J ends lost 3 bases and 5 bases respectively, with 8 bases between them. The CDR3 totals 13 residues. CDR3 coding DNA: TGTGCCAGCAGTTTGGGCCAACAAAACATTCAGTACTTC. Amino acids: CASSLGQQNIQYF.

The V call is TRBV20-1, the J call TRBJ2-7; TRBD1 matches at 8 bases. With 5 bases clipped from V and 5 bases from J, the junction kept 8 bases outside the gene matches. The V gene's germline CDR1 is DFQATT and CDR2 SNEGSKA (reference sequence). The CDR3 covers 13 residues. The CDR3 nucleotides read TGCAGTGCTCCTCCGGCAGGGGGCGACGAGCAGTACTTC. Amino acids: CSAPPAGGDEQYF.

J is TRBJ2-3 and V is TRBV20-1; TRBD2 is a possible D gene (6 bases). The CDR3 length is 16 residues. The ends were cut back, 6 bases at V and 6 bases at J, with 25 bases in the middle. Germline lookup yields CDR1 DFQATT and CDR2 SNEGSKA (reference sequence). The CDR3 sequence: CSAGRRSGTSEDTQYF. CDR3 DNA sequence: TGCAGTGCCGGCCGAAGGTCCGGGACTTCCGAGGATACGCAGTATTTT.

The rearrangement joins TRBV12-3 or TRBV12-4 to TRBJ1-2; D is undetermined. CDR3 length equals 17 residues. The V end was cut by 1 base, the J end by 1 base, with 16 bases between. CDR3 in amino acids: CASSLEGRGPFNYGYTF. The CDR3 DNA follows: TGTGCCAGCAGTTTAGAGGGCAGAGGACCCTTTAACTATGGCTACACCTTC.

This chain joins TRBV4-1 and TRBJ2-3; TRBD1 matches at 9 bases. V trimming: 4 bases; J trimming: 6 bases; junction bases outside the gene matches: 8. The CDR3 is 15 amino acids. Germline CDR1 is MGHRA and CDR2 is YSYEKL. The CDR3 DNA follows: TGCGCCAGCAGCCTCGCTACAGGGGGCGGGGATACGCAGTATTTT. It is translated as CASSLATGGGDTQYF.

The chain is built from TRBV13 and TRBJ1-6, with D unclear. Trimming removed 2 bases from V and 15 bases from J, with 11 bases in between. CDR3 length: 12 amino acids. Germline V gene sequence: CDR1 PRHDT, CDR2 FYEKMQ (reference sequence). The CDR3 DNA reads as TGTGCCAGCAGCTTATTTACTGGGCACCTCCACTTT. This gives the protein CASSLFTGHLHF.

This clonotype was seen once. The rearrangement joins TRBV6-5 to TRBJ1-6; D not resolved. Germline CDR1 reads MNHEY; CDR2 reads SVGAGI. Trimming removed 2 bases at V and 8 bases at J, with 13 bases between. The CDR3 is 15 residues long. Here the CDR3 DNA reads TGTGCCAGCAGTTACAGGGTCGGCGGAGATTCACCCCTCCACTTT. It translates to CASSYRVGGDSPLHF.

V usage is TRBV11-2 and J usage is TRBJ2-1, with TRBD2 matching over 10 bases. The J call may be mistaken, given a closer DNA end match to TRBJ2-7. Germline CDR1 SGHAT, CDR2 FQNNGV. The CDR3 totals 15 residues. Here the CDR3 DNA reads TGTGCCAGCAGCTTAGGAAGCGGGGGGGCCGATGAGCAGTACTTC. Its protein product is CASSLGSGGADEQYF.

The CDR3, as DNA: TGCAGCGTCCAGGAGGAACAATACAGAGGCTCCTACGAGCAGTACTTC. The encoded protein is CSVQEEQYRGSYEQYF. The chain recombines TRBV29-1 with TRBJ2-7, with TRBD2 as a possible D gene (5 bases). Germline V gene sequence: CDR1 SQVTM, CDR2 ANQGSEA. V lost 6 bases and J lost 0, with 21 bases in between. CDR3 length: 16 residues.

This chain connects TRBV5-6 to TRBJ2-5; 10 positions match TRBD2. Losses at the gene ends were 0 bases for V and 2 bases for J; bases not matched to a gene: 4. Germline V gives CDR1 SGHDT, CDR2 YYEEEE. CDR3 size: 16 residues. CDR3 sequence reads: CASSLELAGEQETQYF. The CDR3 nucleotides are TGTGCCAGCAGCTTGGAGCTAGCGGGAGAACAAGAGACCCAGTACTTC.

The rearrangement uses TRBV4-1 and TRBJ2-6; no reliable D call. The V end lost 6 bases, the J end lost 2 bases, and 8 bases lay between the germline ends. CDR1 and CDR2 from the germline V gene are MGHRA and YSYEKL. CDR3 size: 14 residues. For the CDR3, the DNA is TGCGCCAGCAGAACGTGGGCTGGGGCCAACGTCCTGACTTTC. This translates into CASRTWAGANVLTF.

The chain uses TRBV29-1 and TRBJ2-1; tentative D call: TRBD2 (6 bases). The CDR3 is 18 residues long. V was shortened by 0 bases and J by 8 bases, with 26 bases between the two germline ends. CDR1 is SQVTM and CDR2 is ANQGSEA in the germline V gene. The CDR3 here is CSVEDDPPIWGVLDEQFF. The CDR3 coding sequence is TGCAGCGTTGAAGACGATCCCCCTATCTGGGGGGTTTTGGATGAGCAGTTCTTC.

This clonotype was counted a few times. This chain joins TRBV5-5 and TRBJ1-1; D unclear. The germline CDR1 and CDR2 sequences are SGHKS and YYEKEE (reference sequence). Trimming removed 7 bases at V and 0 bases at J, with 10 bases between. The CDR3 is 13 residues long. As DNA, the CDR3 is TGTGCCAGCTCACCCTTGGTGAACACTGAAGCTTTCTTT. It translates to CASSPLVNTEAFF.

CDR3 nucleotide sequence: TGCAGCGTCCGTCCCGGGACAGACCTGAACACTGAAGCTTTCTTT. This gives the protein CSVRPGTDLNTEAFF. V usage is TRBV29-1 and J usage is TRBJ1-1; TRBD1 matches 7 bases. Per the germline V gene, CDR1 is SQVTM and CDR2 is ANQGSEA. The trim removed 6 bases at V and 0 bases at J, leaving 10 bases unmatched. The CDR3 contains 15 residues. Full variable domain (missing parts from reference TRBV29-1 and TRBJ1-1): SAVISQKPSRDICQRGTSLTIQCQVDSQVTMMFWYRQQPGQSLTLIATANQGSEATYESGFVIDKFPISRPNLTFSTLTVSNMSPEDSSIYLCSVRPGTDLNTEAFFGQGTRLTVV.

V usage is TRBV29-1 and J usage is TRBJ1-2; D possibly corresponds to TRBD1 (6 bases). Trimming left V 5 bases short and J 5 bases short, with 9 bases between. The germline V gene encodes CDR1 SQVTM and CDR2 ANQGSEA. This CDR3 is 11 amino acids long. CDR3 coding DNA: TGCAGCGTTTTAGGGGGATATGGCTACACCTTC. Its translation: CSVLGGYGYTF.

This sequence joins TRBV6-2 or TRBV6-3 and TRBJ2-5; a weak D match, TRBD1 (7 bases). The tail of the sequence fits TRBJ2-7 better, so the J call may be wrong. This CDR3 contains 14 residues. CDR1 and CDR2 (germline): MNHEY, SVGEGT. The CDR3 DNA reads TGTGCCAGCAGCGAAGCAGGGGGGTTCCGCGAGCAGTACTTC. Translation gives CASSEAGGFREQYF.

This chain links TRBV6-2 or TRBV6-3 with TRBJ2-1; no clear D. Germline loops: CDR1 MNHEY, CDR2 SVGEGT. Trimming cost V 5 bases and J 8 bases, with 7 bases left between them. The length of the CDR3 is 11 residues. DNA of the CDR3: TGTGCCAGCAGTGGGCTAGATGAGCAGTTCTTC. Its translation: CASSGLDEQFF.

This clonotype was seen only a few times. This sequence joins TRBV29-1 and TRBJ1-2; D gene uncertain. The CDR3 totals 11 residues. Trimming removed 2 bases from V and 10 bases from J, with 11 bases in between. CDR1 and CDR2 (germline): SQVTM, ANQGSEA. CDR3 protein: CSVEMTRDYTF. Written as DNA, the CDR3 is TGCAGCGTTGAAATGACCCGAGACTACACCTTC.